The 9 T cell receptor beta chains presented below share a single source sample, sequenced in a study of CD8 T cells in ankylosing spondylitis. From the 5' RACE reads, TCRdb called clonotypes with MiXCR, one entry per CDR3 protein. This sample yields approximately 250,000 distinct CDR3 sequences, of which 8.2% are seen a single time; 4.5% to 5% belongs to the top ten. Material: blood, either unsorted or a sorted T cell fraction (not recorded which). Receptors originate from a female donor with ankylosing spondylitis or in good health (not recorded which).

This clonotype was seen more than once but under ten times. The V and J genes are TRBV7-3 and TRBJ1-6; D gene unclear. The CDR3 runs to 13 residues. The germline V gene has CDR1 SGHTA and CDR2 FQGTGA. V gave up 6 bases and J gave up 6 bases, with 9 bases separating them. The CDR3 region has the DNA TGTGCCAGCAGTTCGGATCCTAATTCACCCCTCCACTTT. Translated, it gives CASSSDPNSPLHF.

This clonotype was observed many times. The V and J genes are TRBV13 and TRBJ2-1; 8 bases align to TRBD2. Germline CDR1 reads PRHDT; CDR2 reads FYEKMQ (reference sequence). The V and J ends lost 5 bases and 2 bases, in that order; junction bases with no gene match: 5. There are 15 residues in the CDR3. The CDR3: CASSPGTRTYNEQFF. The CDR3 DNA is TGTGCCAGCAGCCCCGGGACTAGGACCTACAATGAGCAGTTCTTC.

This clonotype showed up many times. In DNA form, the CDR3 reads TGTGCCAGCAGGAAAGGACAGGGGAAGGTCTATGGCTACACCTTC. Its translation is CASRKGQGKVYGYTF. This chain joins TRBV6-1 and TRBJ1-2; 9 bases match TRBD1. V shed 6 bases, J shed 4 bases, and the junction held 9 bases outside the gene matches. Germline CDR1 reads MNHNS; CDR2 reads SASEGT. The length of the CDR3 is 15 residues.

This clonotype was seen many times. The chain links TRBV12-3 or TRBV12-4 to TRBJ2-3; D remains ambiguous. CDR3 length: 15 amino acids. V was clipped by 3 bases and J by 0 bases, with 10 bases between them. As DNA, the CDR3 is TGTGCCAGCAGTTTCCGTTCTATAAGCACAGATACGCAGTATTTT. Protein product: CASSFRSISTDTQYF.

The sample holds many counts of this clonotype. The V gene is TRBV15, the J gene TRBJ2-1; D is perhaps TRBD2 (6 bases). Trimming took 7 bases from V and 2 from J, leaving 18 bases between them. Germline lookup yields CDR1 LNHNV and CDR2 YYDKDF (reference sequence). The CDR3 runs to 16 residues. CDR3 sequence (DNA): TGTGCCACCACCAAGATCCCGGGAGCTCCCTACAATGAGCAGTTCTTC. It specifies CATTKIPGAPYNEQFF.

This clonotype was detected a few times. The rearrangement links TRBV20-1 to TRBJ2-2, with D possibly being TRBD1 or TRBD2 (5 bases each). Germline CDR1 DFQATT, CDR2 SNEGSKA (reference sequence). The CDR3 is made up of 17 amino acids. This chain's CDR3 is CCARDRDAGANTGELFF. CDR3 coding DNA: TGCTGCGCTAGAGATCGGGACGCGGGCGCGAACACCGGGGAGCTGTTTTTT.

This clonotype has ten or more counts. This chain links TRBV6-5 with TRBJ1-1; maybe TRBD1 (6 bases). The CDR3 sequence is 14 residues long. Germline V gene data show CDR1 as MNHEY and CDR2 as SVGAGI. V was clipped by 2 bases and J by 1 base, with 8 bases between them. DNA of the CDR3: TGTGCCAGCAGTTACGGACAGCCGAACACTGAAGCTTTCTTT. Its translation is CASSYGQPNTEAFF.

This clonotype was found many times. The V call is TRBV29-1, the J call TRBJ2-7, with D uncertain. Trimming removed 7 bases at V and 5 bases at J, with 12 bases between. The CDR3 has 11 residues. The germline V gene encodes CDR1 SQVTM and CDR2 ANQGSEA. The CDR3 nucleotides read TGCAGCGCAAGGCAAGGCAACGAGCAGTACTTC. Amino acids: CSARQGNEQYF.

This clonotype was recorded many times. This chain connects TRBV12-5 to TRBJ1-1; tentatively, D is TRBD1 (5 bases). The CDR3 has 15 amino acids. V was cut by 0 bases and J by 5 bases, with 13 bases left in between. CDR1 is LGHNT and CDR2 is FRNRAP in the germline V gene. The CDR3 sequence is CASGLVIRGVTEAFF. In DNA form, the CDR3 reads TGTGCTAGTGGTTTGGTCATACGGGGGGTGACTGAAGCTTTCTTT.